This T cell receptor (beta chain) was found in a study of identical twins. This clonotype showed up just a few times. Its target is not known. MiXCR, run by TCRdb on the 5' RACE reads, gives a single entry per CDR3 protein. Among about 520,000 distinct CDR3 sequences listed, 20% to 25% were seen once. Trimming cost V 4 bases and J 10 bases; bases outside gene matches: 13. The length of the CDR3 is 15 residues. Germline V gene data show CDR1 as MNHEY and CDR2 as SVGAGI. Notes on the study in general: Abundant beta clonotypes from cord blood had fewer insertions, unlike memory repertoires, which showed none.

The data also belong to a second study, concerning T cells expressing NK-cell markers. This second report adds: Sorted CD3+CD56+NKG2C+, CD3+CD56+NKG2C- and CD3+CD56-NKG2C+ T cells provided the TCR beta repertoires.

The V and J genes are TRBV6-5 and TRBJ1-1; the match to TRBD1 covers 9 bases. Sequencing was done on a sample of CD4+ T cells sorted from blood. The receptor's source is a woman under 30 in good health. DNA of the CDR3: TGTGCCAGCAGTTCCCTTTCACAGGGGGCATCCGTAGCTTTCTTT. It encodes CASSSLSQGASVAFF.